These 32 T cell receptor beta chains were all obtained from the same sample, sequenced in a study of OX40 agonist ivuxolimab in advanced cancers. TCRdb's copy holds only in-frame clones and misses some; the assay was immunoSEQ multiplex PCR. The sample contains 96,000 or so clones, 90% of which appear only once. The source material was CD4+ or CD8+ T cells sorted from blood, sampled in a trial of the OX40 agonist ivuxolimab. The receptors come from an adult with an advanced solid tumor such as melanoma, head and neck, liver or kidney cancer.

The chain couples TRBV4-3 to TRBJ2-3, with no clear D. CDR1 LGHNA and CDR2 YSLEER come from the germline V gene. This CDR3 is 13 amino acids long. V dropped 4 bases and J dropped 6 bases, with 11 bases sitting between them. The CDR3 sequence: CASSPQPWDTQYF. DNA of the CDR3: TGCGCCAGCAGCCCTCAGCCTTGGGATACGCAGTATTTT.

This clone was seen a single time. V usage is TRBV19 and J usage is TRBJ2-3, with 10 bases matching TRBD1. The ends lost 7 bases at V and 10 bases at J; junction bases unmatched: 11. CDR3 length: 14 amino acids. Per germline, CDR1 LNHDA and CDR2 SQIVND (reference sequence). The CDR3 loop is CASTPGTGARAQYF. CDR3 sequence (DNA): TGTGCCAGTACTCCCGGGACAGGGGCCAGAGCGCAGTATTTT.

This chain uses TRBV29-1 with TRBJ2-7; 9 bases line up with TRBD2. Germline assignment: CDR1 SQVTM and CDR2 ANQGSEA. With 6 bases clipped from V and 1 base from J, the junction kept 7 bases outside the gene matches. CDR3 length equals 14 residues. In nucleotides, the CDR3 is TGCAGCGTGGGGACTAGCCGGCAATCCTACGAGCAGTACTTC. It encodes CSVGTSRQSYEQYF.

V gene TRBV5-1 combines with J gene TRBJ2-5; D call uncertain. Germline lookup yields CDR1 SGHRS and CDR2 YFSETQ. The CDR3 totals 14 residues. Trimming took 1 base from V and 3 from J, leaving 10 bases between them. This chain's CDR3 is CASSLPPREETQYF. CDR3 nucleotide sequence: TGCGCCAGCAGCTTGCCCCCAAGAGAAGAGACCCAGTACTTC. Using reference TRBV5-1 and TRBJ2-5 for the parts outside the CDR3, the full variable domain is KAGVTQTPRYLIKTRGQQVTLSCSPISGHRSVSWYQQTPGQGLQFLFEYFSETQRNKGNFPGRFSGRQFSNSRSEMNVSTLELGDSALYLCASSLPPREETQYFGPGTRLLVL.

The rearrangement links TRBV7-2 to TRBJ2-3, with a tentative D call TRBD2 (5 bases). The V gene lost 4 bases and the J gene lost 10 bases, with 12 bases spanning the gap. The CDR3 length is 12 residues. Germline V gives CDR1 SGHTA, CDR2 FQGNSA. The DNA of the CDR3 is TGTGCCAGCAGCTACTGGACTGCCGCGCAGTATTTT. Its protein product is CASSYWTAAQYF.

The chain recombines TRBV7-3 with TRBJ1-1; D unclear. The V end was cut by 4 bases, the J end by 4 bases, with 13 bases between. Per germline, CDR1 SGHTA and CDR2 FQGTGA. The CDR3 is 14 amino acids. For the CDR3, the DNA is TGTGCCAGCAGCTGGGTCACGTCGGGCACTGAAGCTTTCTTT. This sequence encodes CASSWVTSGTEAFF.

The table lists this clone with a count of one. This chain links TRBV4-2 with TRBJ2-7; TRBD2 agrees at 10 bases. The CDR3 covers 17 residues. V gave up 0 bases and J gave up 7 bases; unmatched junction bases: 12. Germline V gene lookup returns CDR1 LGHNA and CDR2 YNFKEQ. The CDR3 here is CASSQDEASGSPGEQYF. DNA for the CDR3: TGTGCCAGCAGCCAAGATGAGGCTAGCGGGAGCCCGGGTGAGCAGTACTTC.

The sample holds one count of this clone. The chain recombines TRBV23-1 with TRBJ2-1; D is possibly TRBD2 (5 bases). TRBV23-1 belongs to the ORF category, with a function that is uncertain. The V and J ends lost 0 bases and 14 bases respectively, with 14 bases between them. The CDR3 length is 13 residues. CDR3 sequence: CASSQSPGNKKFF. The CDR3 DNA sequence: TGCGCCAGCAGTCAATCTCCGGGAAATAAAAAGTTCTTC.

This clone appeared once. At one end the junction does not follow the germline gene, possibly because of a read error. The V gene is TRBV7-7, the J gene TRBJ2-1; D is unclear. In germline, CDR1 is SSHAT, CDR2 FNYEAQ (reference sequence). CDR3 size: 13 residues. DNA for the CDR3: TGTGCTAGCAGCTTAGAACTAAACAATGAGCAGTTCTTC. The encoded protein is CASSLELNNEQFF.

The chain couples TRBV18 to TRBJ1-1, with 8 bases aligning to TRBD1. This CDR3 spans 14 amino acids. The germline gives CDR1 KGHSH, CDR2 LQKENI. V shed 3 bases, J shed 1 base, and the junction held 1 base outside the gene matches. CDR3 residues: CASSPTGGNTEAFF. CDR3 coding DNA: TGTGCCAGCTCACCTACAGGGGGGAACACTGAAGCTTTCTTT.

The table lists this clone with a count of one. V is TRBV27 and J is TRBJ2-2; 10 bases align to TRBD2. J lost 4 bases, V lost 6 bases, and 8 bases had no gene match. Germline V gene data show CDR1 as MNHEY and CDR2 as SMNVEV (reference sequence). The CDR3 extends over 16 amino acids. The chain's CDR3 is CASSPGLAASTGELFF. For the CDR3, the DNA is TGTGCCAGCAGCCCAGGACTAGCGGCGAGCACCGGGGAGCTGTTTTTT.

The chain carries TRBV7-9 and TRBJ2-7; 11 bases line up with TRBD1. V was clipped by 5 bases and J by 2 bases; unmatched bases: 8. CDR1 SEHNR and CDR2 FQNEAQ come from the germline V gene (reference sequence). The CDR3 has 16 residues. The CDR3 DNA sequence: TGTGCCAGCAGCCATCTTCCGGGACAGGGGGCCTACGAGCAGTACTTC. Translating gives CASSHLPGQGAYEQYF.

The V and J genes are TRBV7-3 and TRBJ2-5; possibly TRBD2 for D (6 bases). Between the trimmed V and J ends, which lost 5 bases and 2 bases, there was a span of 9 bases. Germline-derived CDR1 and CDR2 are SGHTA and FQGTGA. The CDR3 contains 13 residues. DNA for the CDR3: TGTGCCAGCAGCGGGGGGTCGCAAGAGACCCAGTACTTC. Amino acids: CASSGGSQETQYF.

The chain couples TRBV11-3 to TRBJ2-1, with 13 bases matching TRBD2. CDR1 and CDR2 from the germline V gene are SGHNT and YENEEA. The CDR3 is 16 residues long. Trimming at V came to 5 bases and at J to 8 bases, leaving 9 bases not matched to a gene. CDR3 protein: CASSGWTSGSSHEQFF. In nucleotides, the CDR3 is TGTGCCAGCAGCGGGTGGACTAGCGGGAGCTCCCATGAGCAGTTCTTC.

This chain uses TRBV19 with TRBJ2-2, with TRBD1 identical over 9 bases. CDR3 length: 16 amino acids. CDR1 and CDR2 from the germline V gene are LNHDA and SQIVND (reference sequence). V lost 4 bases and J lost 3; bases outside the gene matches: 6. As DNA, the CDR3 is TGTGCCAGTAGTACGGACAGGGGATACTACACCGGGGAGCTGTTTTTT. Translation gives CASSTDRGYYTGELFF.

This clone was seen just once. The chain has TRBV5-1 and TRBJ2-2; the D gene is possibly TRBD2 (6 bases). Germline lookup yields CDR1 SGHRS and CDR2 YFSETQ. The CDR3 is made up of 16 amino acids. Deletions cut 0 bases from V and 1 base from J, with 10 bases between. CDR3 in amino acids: CASSLVPGLNTGELFF. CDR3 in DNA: TGCGCCAGCAGCTTGGTGCCGGGACTGAACACCGGGGAGCTGTTTTTT.

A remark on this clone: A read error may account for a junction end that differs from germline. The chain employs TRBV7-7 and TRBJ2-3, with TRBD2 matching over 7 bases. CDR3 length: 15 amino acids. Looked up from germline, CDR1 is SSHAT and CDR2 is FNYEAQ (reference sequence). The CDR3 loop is CASSLGTSGTDTQYF. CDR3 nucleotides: TGTGCTAGCAGCTTAGGCACTAGCGGCACAGATACGCAGTATTTT.

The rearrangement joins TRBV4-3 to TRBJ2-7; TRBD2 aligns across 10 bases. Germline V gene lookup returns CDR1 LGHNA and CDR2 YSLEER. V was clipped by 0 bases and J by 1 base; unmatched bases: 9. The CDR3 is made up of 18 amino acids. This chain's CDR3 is CASSQDLGGAGGSYEQYF. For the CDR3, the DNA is TGCGCCAGCAGCCAAGATCTAGGTGGAGCGGGAGGGTCCTACGAGCAGTACTTC.

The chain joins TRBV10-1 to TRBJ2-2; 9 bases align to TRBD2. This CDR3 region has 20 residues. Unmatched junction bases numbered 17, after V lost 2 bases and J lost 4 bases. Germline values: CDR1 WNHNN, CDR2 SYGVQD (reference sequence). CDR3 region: CASSEVGRVIAGVGTGELFF. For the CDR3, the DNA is TGCGCCAGCAGTGAGGTGGGCAGAGTAATAGCGGGAGTAGGCACCGGGGAGCTGTTTTTT.

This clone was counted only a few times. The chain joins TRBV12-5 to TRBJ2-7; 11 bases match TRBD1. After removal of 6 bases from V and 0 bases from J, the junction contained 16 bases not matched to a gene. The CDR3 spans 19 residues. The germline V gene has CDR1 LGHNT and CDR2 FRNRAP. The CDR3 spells CASGPPGTGGITRSYEQYF. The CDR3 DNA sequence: TGTGCTAGTGGACCCCCCGGGACAGGGGGTATCACCCGCTCCTACGAGCAGTACTTC.

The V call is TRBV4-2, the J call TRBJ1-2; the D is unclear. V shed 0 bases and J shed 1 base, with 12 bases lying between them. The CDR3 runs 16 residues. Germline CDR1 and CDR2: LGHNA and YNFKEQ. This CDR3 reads CASSQDETEINYGYTF. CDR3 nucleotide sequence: TGTGCCAGCAGCCAAGATGAAACAGAGATTAACTATGGCTACACCTTC.

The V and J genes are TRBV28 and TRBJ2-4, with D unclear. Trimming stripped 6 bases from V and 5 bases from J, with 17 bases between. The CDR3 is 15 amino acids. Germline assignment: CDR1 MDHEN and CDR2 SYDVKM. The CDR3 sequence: CASSPPRSTENIQYF. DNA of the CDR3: TGTGCCAGCAGCCCCCCCCGGAGCACCGAAAACATTCAGTACTTC.

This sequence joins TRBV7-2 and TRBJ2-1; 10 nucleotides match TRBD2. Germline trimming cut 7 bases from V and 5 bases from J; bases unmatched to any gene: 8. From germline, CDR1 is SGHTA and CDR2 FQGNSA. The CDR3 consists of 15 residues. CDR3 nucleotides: TGTGCCAGCACCCCGAGTAGCGGGAGGAACAATGAGCAGTTCTTC. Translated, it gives CASTPSSGRNNEQFF.

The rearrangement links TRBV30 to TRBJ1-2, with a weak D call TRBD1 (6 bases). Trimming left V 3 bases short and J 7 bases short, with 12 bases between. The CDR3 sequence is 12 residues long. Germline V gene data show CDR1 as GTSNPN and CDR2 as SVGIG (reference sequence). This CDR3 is CAWSAQGPGYTF. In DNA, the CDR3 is TGTGCCTGGAGCGCACAGGGTCCTGGCTACACCTTC.

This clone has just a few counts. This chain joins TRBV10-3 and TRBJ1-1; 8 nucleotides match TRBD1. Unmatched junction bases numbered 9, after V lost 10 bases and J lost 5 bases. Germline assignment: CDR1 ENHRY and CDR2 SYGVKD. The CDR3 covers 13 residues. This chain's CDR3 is CATHRGWGTEAFF. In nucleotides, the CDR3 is TGTGCCACTCACAGGGGGTGGGGGACTGAAGCTTTCTTT.

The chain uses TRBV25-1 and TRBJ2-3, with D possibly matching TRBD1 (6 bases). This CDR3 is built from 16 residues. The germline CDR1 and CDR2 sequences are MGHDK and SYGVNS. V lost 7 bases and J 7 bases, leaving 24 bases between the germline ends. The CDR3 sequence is CASTSSRDAQGYTQYF. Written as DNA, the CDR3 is TGTGCCAGCACAAGCTCTAGGGACGCCCAGGGGTATACGCAGTATTTT.

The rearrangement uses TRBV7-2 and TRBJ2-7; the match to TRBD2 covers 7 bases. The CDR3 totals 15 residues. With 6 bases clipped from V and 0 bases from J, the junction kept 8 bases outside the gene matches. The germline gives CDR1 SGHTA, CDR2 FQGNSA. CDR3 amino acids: CASSSSASGSYEQYF. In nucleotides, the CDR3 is TGTGCCAGCAGTTCGTCGGCTAGCGGCTCCTACGAGCAGTACTTC.

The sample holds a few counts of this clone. This CDR3 reads CASSLSQRATDTQYF. CDR3 sequence (DNA): TGTGCCAGCAGCTTGTCTCAGCGGGCCACAGATACGCAGTATTTT. The genes are TRBV5-4 and TRBJ2-3, with D tentatively TRBD2 (6 bases). CDR1 and CDR2 (germline): SGHNT, YYREEE (reference sequence). The CDR3 is 15 amino acids. V was cut by 1 base and J by 2 bases, with 11 bases left in between. The complete variable domain, with remaining parts taken from reference TRBV5-4 and TRBJ2-3, reads ETGVTQSPTHLIKTRGQQVTLRCSSQSGHNTVSWYQQALGQGPQFIFQYYREEENGRGNFPPRFSGLQFPNYSSELNVNALELDDSALYLCASSLSQRATDTQYFGPGTRLTVL.

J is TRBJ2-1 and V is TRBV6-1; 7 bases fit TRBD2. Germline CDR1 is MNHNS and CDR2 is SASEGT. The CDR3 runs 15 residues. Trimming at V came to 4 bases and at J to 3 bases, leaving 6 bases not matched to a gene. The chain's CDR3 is CASSGGERGYNEQFF. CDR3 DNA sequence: TGTGCCAGCAGTGGGGGGGAGCGGGGCTACAATGAGCAGTTCTTC.

DNA for the CDR3: TGTGCCAGCAGCTTGGGACTAGCGGGAGCAGGATATCGGACAGATACGCAGTATTTT. Amino acids: CASSLGLAGAGYRTDTQYF. This chain uses TRBV11-3 with TRBJ2-3, with 14 bases aligning to TRBD2. The CDR3 consists of 19 residues. Germline CDR1 and CDR2: SGHNT and YENEEA. V shed 3 bases, J shed 3 bases, and the junction held 11 bases outside the gene matches. Supplemented by reference TRBV11-3 and TRBJ2-3, the full variable domain reads EAGVVQSPRYKIIEKKQPVAFWCNPISGHNTLYWYLQNLGQGPELLIRYENEEAVDDSQLPKDRFSAERLKGVDSTLKIQPAELGDSAVYLCASSLGLAGAGYRTDTQYFGPGTRLTVL.

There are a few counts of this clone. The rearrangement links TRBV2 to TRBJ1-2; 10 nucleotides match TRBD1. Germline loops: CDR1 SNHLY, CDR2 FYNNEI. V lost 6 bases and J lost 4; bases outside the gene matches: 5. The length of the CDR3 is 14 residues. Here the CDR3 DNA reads TGTGCCAGCAGGGGACAGGGGACCCTCTATGGCTACACCTTC. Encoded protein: CASRGQGTLYGYTF.

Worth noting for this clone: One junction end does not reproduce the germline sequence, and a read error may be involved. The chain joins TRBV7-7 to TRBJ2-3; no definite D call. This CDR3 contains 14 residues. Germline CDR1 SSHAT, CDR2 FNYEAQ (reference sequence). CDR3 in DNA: TGTGCTAGCAGCCTAAGTCGGAACACAGATACGCAGTATTTT. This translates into CASSLSRNTDTQYF.